The 7 T cell receptor beta chains reported below all come from one sample, sequenced in a study of PD-1 blockade in mismatch repair-deficient tumors. The assay was immunoSEQ multiplex PCR, and TCRdb's table has in-frame clones only and misses some. The sample lists about 120,000 clones; 60% to 85% were seen once. Sequences were derived from peripheral blood, sampled approximately 14 months after starting pembrolizumab. Receptors originate from an adult with mismatch repair-deficient cancer.

This rearrangement joins TRBV28 to TRBJ1-5, with 7 bases that match TRBD1. CDR1 is MDHEN, CDR2 SYDVKM, per germline. The CDR3 totals 16 residues. V shed 3 bases and J 5 bases; nucleotides not matched to a gene: 10. CDR3 in amino acids: CASSLRPGGYDQPQHF. CDR3 coding DNA: TGTGCCAGCAGTTTGCGGCCAGGGGGGTACGATCAGCCCCAGCATTTT. The full variable domain, rest sourced from reference TRBV28 and TRBJ1-5, is DVKVTQSSRYLVKRTGEKVFLECVQDMDHENMFWYRQDPGLGLRLIYFSYDVKMKEKGDIPEGYSVSREKKERFSLILESASTNQTSMYLCASSLRPGGYDQPQHFGDGTRLSIL.

A few counts support this clone. V usage is TRBV18 and J usage is TRBJ2-4; D remains ambiguous. The germline gives CDR1 KGHSH, CDR2 LQKENI. Trimming took off 0 bases at V and 0 bases at J, with 12 bases between the two ends. This CDR3 is 17 amino acids long. The CDR3, as DNA: TGTGCCAGCTCACCACCGGCTAGGCTGGGAGCCAAAAACATTCAGTACTTC. Translation: CASSPPARLGAKNIQYF.

The gene calls are TRBV29-1 and TRBJ2-2, with TRBD1 matching 11 bases. Trimming at V came to 5 bases and at J to 1 base, leaving 3 bases not matched to a gene. The CDR3 loop spans 15 amino acids. CDR1 is SQVTM, CDR2 ANQGSEA, per germline. CDR3 amino acids: CSVRGQGGNTGELFF. CDR3 in DNA: TGCAGCGTTAGGGGACAGGGGGGGAACACCGGGGAGCTGTTTTTT.

This clone turned up a few times. This chain connects TRBV2 to TRBJ1-5, with a tentative D call TRBD1 (6 bases). Germline V lookup: CDR1 SNHLY, CDR2 FYNNEI. The CDR3 length is 16 residues. V dropped 2 bases and J dropped 0 bases, with 11 bases sitting between them. DNA of the CDR3: TGTGCCAGCAGTGAATTCGGACAGATTAGCAATCAGCCCCAGCATTTT. Its protein product is CASSEFGQISNQPQHF.

V usage is TRBV19 and J usage is TRBJ2-5; D is possibly TRBD2 (6 bases). The CDR3 totals 15 residues. Trimming took off 3 bases at V and 4 bases at J, with 15 bases between the two ends. Germline V CDR1 and CDR2: LNHDA, SQIVND (reference sequence). In DNA, the CDR3 is TGTGCCAGTAGTATCATAGGGGACTTGTCAGAGACCCAGTACTTC. Its protein product is CASSIIGDLSETQYF. Full variable domain (remainder filled in from reference TRBV19 and TRBJ2-5): DGGITQSPKYLFRKEGQNVTLSCEQNLNHDAMYWYRQDPGQGLRLIYYSQIVNDFQKGDIAEGYSVSREKKESFPLTVTSAQKNPTAFYLCASSIIGDLSETQYFGPGTRLLVL.

This clone showed up just a few times. The V and J genes are TRBV4-1 and TRBJ2-3; 8 bases match TRBD1. This CDR3 spans 15 amino acids. The V gene end was trimmed by 4 bases and the J gene end by 7 bases; junction bases not matched to a gene: 10. Germline-derived CDR1 and CDR2 are MGHRA and YSYEKL. CDR3 amino acids: CASSRGYDRGNTQYF. The DNA of the CDR3 is TGCGCCAGCAGCCGCGGCTACGACAGGGGAAATACGCAGTATTTT.

V gene TRBV7-8 combines with J gene TRBJ2-1; 8 nucleotides align to TRBD2. Germline CDR1 is SGHVS and CDR2 is FQNEAQ. The CDR3 totals 15 residues. Trimming took 7 bases from V and 1 from J; bases not matched to a gene: 6. CDR3 DNA: TGTGCCAGCAAGATTAGCGGGATGTCCTACAATGAGCAGTTCTTC. This encodes CASKISGMSYNEQFF.